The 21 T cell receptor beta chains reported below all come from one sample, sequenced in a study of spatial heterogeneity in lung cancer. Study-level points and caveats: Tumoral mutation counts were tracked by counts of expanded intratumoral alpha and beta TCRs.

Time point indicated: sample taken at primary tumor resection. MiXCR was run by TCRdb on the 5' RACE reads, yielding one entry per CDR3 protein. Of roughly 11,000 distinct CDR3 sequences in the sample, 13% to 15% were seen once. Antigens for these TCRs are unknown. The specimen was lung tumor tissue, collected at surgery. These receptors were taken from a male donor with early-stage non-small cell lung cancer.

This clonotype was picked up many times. The CDR3: CSARSGGRPEAFF. The CDR3 DNA reads TGCAGTGCCCGGAGCGGGGGGCGACCTGAAGCTTTCTTT. The chain recombines TRBV20-1 with TRBJ1-1; tentatively, D is TRBD1 (6 bases). The CDR3 is 13 amino acids. CDR1 and CDR2 (germline): DFQATT, SNEGSKA (reference sequence). Trimming left V 6 bases short and J 6 bases short, with 17 bases between.

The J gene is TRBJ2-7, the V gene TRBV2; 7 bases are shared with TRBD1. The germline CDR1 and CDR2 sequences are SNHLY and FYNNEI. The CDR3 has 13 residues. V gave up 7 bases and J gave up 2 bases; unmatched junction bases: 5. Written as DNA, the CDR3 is TGTGCCAGCATGGCCCAGGGGGCCTACGAGCAGTACTTC. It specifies CASMAQGAYEQYF. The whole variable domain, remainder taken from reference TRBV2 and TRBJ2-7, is EPEVTQTPSHQVTQMGQEVILRCVPISNHLYFYWYRQILGQKVEFLVSFYNNEISEKSEIFDDQFSVERPDGSNFTLKIRSTKLEDSAMYFCASMAQGAYEQYFGPGTRLTVT.

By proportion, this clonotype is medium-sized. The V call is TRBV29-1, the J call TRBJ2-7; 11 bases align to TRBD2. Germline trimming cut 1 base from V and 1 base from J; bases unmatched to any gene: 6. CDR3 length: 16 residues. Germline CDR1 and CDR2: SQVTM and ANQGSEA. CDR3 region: CSVEGLAGGKSYEQYF. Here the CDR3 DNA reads TGCAGCGTTGAAGGTCTAGCGGGGGGCAAATCCTACGAGCAGTACTTC.

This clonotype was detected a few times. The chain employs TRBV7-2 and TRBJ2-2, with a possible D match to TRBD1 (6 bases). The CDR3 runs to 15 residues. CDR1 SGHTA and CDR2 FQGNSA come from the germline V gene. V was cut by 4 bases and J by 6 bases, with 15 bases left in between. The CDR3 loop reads CASSSQSTGSGELFF. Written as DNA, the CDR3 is TGTGCCAGCAGCTCCCAATCGACAGGATCCGGGGAGCTGTTTTTT.

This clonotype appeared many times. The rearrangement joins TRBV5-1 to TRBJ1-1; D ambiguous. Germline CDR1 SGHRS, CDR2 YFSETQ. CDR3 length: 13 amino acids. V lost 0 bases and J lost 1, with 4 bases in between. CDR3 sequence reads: CASSLDRNTEAFF. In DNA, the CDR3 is TGCGCCAGCAGCTTGGACCGGAACACTGAAGCTTTCTTT.

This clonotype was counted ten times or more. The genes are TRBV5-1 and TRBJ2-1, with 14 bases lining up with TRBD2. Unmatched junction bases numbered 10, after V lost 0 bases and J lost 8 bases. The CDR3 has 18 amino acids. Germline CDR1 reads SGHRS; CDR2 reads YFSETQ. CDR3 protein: CASSLATVGTSGGDEQFF. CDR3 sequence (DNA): TGCGCCAGCAGCTTGGCCACCGTCGGGACTAGCGGGGGCGATGAGCAGTTCTTC.

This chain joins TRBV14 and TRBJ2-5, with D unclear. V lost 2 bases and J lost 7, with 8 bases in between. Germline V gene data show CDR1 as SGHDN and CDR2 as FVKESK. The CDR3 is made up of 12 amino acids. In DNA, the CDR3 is TGTGCCAGCAGCCAACTCGGAACGACCCAGTACTTC. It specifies CASSQLGTTQYF.

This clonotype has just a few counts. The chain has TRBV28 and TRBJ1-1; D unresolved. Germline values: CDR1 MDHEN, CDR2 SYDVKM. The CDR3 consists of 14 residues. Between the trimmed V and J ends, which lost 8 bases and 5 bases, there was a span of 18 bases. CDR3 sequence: CASGDVKGRTEAFF. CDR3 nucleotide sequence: TGTGCCAGCGGTGATGTAAAGGGTCGGACTGAAGCTTTCTTT.

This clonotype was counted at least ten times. CDR3 in DNA: TGTGCCACCAGTGATCGGAGCGGGAAACACACAGATACGCAGTATTTT. It translates to CATSDRSGKHTDTQYF. The chain links TRBV24-1 to TRBJ2-3; 7 nucleotides line up with TRBD2. V dropped 3 bases and J dropped 2; count of bases not matched to a gene: 7. Germline V CDR1 and CDR2: KGHDR, SFDVKD. CDR3 size: 16 residues.

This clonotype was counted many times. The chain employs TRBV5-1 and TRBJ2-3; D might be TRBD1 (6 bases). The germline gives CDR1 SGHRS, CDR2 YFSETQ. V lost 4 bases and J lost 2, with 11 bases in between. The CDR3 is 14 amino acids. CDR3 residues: CASSPTGPTDTQYF. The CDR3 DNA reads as TGCGCCAGCAGCCCGACAGGACCCACAGATACGCAGTATTTT.

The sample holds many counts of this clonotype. CDR3 residues: CASSYAPGISYEQYF. The CDR3 bases are TGTGCCAGCAGTTACGCCCCAGGGATTTCCTACGAGCAGTACTTC. V is TRBV6-5 and J is TRBJ2-7, with D maybe TRBD1 (5 bases). The germline V and J ends were trimmed by 2 bases and 1 base, with 12 bases remaining between them. Germline V gives CDR1 MNHEY, CDR2 SVGAGI. The CDR3 contains 15 residues.

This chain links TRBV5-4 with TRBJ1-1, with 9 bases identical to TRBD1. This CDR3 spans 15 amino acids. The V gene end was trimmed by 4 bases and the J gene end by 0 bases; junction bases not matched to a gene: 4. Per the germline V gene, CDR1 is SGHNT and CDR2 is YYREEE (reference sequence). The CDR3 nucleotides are TGTGCCAGCAGCCTAGGACAGGGGCTGAACACTGAAGCTTTCTTT. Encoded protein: CASSLGQGLNTEAFF.

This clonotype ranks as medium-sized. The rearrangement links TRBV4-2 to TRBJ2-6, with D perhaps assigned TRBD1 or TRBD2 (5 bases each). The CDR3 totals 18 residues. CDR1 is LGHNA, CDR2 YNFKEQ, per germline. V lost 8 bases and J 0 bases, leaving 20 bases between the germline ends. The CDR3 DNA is TGTGCCAGCGGTCCAAATTCAGACAGCGGCTCTGGGGCCAACGTCCTGACTTTC. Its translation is CASGPNSDSGSGANVLTF.

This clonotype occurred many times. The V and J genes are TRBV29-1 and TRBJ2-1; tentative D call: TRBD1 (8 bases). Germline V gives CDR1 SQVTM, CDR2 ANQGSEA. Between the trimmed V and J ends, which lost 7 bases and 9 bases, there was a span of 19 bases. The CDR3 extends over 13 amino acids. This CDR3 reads CSGEQGGLGEQFF. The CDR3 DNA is TGCAGCGGGGAACAGGGGGGGCTGGGTGAGCAGTTCTTC.

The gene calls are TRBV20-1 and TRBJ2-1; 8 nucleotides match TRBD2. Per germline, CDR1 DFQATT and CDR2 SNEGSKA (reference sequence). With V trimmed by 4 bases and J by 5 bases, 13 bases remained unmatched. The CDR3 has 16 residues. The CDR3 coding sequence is TGCAGTGCTAACAGCGGGAGAGCTGGTTGGGACAATGAGCAGTTCTTC. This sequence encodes CSANSGRAGWDNEQFF.

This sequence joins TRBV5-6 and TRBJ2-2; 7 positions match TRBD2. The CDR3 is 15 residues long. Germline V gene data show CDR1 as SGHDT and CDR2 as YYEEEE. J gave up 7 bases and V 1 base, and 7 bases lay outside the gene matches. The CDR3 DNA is TGTGCCAGCAGCTTGTTGGCGGGAGTGAGCGGGGAGCTGTTTTTT. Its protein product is CASSLLAGVSGELFF.

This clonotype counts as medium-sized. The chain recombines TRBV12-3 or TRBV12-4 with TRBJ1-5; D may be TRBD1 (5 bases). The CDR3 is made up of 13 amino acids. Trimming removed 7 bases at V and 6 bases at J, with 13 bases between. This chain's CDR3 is CASTTQGSQPQHF. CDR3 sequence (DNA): TGTGCCAGCACCACCCAGGGTAGTCAGCCCCAGCATTTT.

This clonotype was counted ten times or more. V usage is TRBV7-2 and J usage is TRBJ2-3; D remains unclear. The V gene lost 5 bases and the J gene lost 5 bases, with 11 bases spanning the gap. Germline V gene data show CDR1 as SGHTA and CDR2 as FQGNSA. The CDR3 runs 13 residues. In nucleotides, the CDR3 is TGTGCCAGCAGCCCAGCCCTCAGAGATACGCAGTATTTT. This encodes CASSPALRDTQYF.

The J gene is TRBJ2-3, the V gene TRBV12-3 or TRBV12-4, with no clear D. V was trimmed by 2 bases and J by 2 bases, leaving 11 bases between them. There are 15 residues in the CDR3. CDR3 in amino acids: CASSLSGTFTDTQYF. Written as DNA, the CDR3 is TGTGCCAGCAGTTTATCCGGCACATTCACAGATACGCAGTATTTT.

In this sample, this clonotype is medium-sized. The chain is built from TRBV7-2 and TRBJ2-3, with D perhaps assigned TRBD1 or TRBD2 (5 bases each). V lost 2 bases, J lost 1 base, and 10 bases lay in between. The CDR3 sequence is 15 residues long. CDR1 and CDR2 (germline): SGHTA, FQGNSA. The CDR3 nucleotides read TGTGCCAGCAGCTTACGGCAGGGAGGCACAGATACGCAGTATTTT. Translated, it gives CASSLRQGGTDTQYF. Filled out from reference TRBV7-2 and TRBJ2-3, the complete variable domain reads GAGVSQSPSNKVTEKGKDVELRCDPISGHTALYWYRQSLGQGLEFLIYFQGNSAPDKSGLPSDRFSAERTGGSVSTLTIQRTQQEDSAVYLCASSLRQGGTDTQYFGPGTRLTVL.

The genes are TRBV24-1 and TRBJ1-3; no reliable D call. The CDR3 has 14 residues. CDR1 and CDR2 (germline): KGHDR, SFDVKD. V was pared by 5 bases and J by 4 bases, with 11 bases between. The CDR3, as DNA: TGTGCCACCAGTGCCCTTTACTCCGGAAACACCATATATTTT. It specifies CATSALYSGNTIYF.